This T cell receptor (beta chain) was captured by sequencing in a study of T cells expressing NK-cell markers. At the level of the study: The study drew TCR beta repertoires from sorted CD3+CD56+NKG2C+, CD3+CD56+NKG2C- and CD3+CD56-NKG2C+ T cells. Study-wide findings and caveats: Several of the donors carried dominant NKG2C+ clonotypes that took up roughly 1.0-7.0% of their CD8+ T cells. Similarly, these clonotypes led the CD3+CD56-NKG2C+ fraction as well in a handful of donors.

Making the TCR beta cDNA relied on 5'RACE template switching with UMIs. TCRdb reprocessed the 5' RACE reads; each CDR3 protein has one entry and no DNA is given. The sample table includes about 410,000 distinct CDR3 sequences. CDR1 is PRHDT, CDR2 FYEKMQ, per germline (reference sequence). The CDR3 consists of 13 residues. Points on this clonotype: Its antigen is still unknown.

Input material: blood T cells: a sorted CD56 or NKG2C T cell subset, CD4+ or CD8+ T cells, or bulk PBMC T cells (not recorded which). The sequence derives from a woman between 50 and 59 years old in good health. The chain links TRBV13 to TRBJ2-6; without DNA, the TCRdb call of TRBD2 cannot be checked. The CDR3 region is CASSRGGANVLTF.